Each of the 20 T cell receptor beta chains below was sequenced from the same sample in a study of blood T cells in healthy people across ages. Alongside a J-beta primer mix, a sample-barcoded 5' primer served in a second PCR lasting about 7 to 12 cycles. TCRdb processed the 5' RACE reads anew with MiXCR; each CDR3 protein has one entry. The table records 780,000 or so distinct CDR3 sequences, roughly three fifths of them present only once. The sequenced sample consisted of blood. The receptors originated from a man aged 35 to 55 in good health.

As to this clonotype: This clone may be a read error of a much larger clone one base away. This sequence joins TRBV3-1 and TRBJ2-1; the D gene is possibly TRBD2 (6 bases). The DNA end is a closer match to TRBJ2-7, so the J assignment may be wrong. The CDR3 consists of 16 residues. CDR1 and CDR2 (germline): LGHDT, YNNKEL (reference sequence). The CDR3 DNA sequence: TGTGCCAGCAGCCCCCTTACGGGGGAACTCTACAATGAGCAGTACTTC. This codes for CASSPLTGELYNEQYF.

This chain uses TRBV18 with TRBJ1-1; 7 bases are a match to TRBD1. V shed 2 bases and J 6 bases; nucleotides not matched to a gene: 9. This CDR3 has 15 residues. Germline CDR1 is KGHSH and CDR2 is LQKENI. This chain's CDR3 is CASSPMEGAWAEAFF. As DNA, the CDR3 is TGTGCCAGCTCACCAATGGAGGGGGCCTGGGCTGAAGCTTTCTTT. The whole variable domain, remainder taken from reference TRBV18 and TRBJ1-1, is NAGVMQNPRHLVRRRGQEARLRCSPMKGHSHVYWYRQLPEEGLKFMVYLQKENIIDESGMPKERFSAEFPKEGPSILRIQQVVRGDSAAYFCASSPMEGAWAEAFFGQGTRLTVV.

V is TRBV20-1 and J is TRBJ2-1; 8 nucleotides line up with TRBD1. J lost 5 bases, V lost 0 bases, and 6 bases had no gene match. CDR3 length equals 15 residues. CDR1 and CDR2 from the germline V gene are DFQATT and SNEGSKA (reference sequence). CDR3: CSARDRQGNNNEQFF. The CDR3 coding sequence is TGCAGTGCTAGAGATCGACAGGGGAACAACAATGAGCAGTTCTTC.

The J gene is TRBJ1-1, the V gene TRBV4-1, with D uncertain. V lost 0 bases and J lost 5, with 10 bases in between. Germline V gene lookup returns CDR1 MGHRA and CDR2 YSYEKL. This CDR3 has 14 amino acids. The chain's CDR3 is CASSQDGGMTEAFF. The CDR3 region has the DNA TGCGCCAGCAGCCAAGATGGAGGGATGACTGAAGCTTTCTTT.

CDR3 residues: CASSPTLGGAAGNQPQHF. DNA for the CDR3: TGTGCCAGCAGCCCTACCCTGGGGGGGGCGGCCGGCAATCAGCCCCAGCATTTT. This rearrangement joins TRBV28 to TRBJ1-5; D is perhaps TRBD1 (6 bases). Trimming left V 6 bases short and J 2 bases short, with 23 bases between. The V gene's germline CDR1 is MDHEN and CDR2 SYDVKM. The CDR3 spans 18 residues.

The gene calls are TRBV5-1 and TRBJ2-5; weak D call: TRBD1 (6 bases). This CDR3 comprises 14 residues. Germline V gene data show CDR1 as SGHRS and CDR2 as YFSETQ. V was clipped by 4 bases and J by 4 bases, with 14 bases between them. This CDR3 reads CASSGTGMGETQYF. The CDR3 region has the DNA TGCGCCAGCAGCGGAACAGGGATGGGAGAGACCCAGTACTTC.

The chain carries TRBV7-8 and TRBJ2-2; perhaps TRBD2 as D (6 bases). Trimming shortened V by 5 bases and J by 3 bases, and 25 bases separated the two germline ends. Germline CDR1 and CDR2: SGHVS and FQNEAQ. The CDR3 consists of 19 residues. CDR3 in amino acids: CASSPPGLRTSSDTGELFF. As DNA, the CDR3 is TGTGCCAGCAGCCCTCCGGGACTTCGCACATCATCTGACACCGGGGAGCTGTTTTTT.

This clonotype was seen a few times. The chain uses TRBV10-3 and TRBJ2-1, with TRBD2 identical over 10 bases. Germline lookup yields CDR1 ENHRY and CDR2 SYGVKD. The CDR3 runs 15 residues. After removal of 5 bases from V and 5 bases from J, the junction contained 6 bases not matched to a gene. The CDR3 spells CAISSGTSANNEQFF. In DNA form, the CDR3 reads TGTGCCATCAGTTCCGGGACTAGCGCTAACAATGAGCAGTTCTTC.

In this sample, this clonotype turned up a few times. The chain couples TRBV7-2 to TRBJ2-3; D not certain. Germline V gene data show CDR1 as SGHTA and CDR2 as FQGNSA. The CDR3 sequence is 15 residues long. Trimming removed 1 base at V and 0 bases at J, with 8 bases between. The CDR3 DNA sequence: TGTGCCAGCAGCTTAGTGATTCGGAGCACAGATACGCAGTATTTT. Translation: CASSLVIRSTDTQYF.

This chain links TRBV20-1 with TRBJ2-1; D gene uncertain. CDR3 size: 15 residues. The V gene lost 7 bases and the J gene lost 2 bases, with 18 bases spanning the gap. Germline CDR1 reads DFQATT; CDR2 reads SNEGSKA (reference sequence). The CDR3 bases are TGCAGTGTCCGGAACGGGCCATCCCCCTACAATGAGCAGTTCTTC. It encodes CSVRNGPSPYNEQFF.

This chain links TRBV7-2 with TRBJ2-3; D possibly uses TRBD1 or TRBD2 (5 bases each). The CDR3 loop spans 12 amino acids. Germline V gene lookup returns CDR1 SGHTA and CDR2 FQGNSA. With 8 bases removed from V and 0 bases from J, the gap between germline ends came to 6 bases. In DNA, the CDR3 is TGTGCCAGCGGGGGTAGCACAGATACGCAGTATTTT. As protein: CASGGSTDTQYF.

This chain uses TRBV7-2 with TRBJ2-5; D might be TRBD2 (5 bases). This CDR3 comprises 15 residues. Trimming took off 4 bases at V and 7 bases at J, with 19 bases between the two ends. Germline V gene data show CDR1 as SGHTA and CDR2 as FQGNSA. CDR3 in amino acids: CASSSPRSPEGTQYF. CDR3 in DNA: TGTGCCAGCAGCTCTCCTCGTTCCCCTGAGGGGACCCAGTACTTC.

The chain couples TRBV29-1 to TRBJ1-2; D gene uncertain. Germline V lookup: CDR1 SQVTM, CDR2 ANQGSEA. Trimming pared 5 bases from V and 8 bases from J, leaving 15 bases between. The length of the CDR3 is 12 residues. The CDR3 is CSVLPQLEGYTF. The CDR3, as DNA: TGCAGCGTTCTACCCCAACTCGAGGGCTACACCTTC.

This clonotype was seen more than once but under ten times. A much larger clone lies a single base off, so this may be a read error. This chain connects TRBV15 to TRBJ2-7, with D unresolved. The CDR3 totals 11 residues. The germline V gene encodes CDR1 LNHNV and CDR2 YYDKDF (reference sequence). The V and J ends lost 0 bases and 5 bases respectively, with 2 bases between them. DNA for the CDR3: TGTGCCACCAGCAGAGATAACGAGCAGTACTTC. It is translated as CATSRDNEQYF. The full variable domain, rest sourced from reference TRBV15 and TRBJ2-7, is DAMVIQNPRYQVTQFGKPVTLSCSQTLNHNVMYWYQQKSSQAPKLLFHYYDKDFNNEADTPDNFQSRRPNTSFCFLDIRSPGLGDTAMYLCATSRDNEQYFGPGTRLTVT.

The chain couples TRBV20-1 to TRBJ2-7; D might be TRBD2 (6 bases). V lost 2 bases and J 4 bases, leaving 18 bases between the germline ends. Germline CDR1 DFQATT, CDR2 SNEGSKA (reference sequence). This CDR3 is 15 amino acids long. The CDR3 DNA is TGCAGTGCTAGATCATGGGACTGGAGCCCTTACGAGCAGTACTTC. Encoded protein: CSARSWDWSPYEQYF.

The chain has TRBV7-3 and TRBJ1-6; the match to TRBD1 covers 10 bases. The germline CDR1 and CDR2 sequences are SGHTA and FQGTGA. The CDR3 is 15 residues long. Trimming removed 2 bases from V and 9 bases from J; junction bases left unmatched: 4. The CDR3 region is CASSLRTGGTSPLHF. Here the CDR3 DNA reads TGTGCCAGCAGCTTACGGACAGGGGGAACTTCACCCCTCCACTTT.

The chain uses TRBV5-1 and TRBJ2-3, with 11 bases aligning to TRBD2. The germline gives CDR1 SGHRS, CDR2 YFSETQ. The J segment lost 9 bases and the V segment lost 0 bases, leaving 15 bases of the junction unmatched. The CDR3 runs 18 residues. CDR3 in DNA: TGCGCCAGCAGCTTGGGAGATAGCGGGGGGGCCTTACGAATAACGCAGTATTTT. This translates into CASSLGDSGGALRITQYF.

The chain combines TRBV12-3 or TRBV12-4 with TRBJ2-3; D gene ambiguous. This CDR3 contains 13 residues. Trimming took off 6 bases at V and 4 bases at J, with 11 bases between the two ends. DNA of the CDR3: TGTGCCAGCAGGGAAGGCTTTTCAGATACGCAGTATTTT. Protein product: CASREGFSDTQYF.

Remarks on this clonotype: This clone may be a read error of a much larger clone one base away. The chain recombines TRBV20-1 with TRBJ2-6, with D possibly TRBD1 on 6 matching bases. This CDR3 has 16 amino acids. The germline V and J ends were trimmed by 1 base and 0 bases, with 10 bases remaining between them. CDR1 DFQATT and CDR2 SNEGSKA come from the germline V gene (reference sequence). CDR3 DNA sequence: TGCAGTGCTAGAGCCACAGGGAGCTCTGGGGCCAACGTCCTGACTTTC. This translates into CSARATGSSGANVLTF.

CDR3 nucleotides: TGTGCCAGCAGCCGGGCCCTCGGGGTCGACGAGCAGTACTTC. It encodes CASSRALGVDEQYF. The rearrangement links TRBV5-6 to TRBJ2-7; D may be TRBD2 (5 bases). The CDR3 sequence is 14 residues long. The germline V gene has CDR1 SGHDT and CDR2 YYEEEE. The V gene lost 4 bases and the J gene lost 5 bases, with 16 bases spanning the gap.